This TCR beta chain was documented in a study of CD8+ T cells in alopecia areata. The CDR3 has 15 residues. Trimming pared 6 bases from V and 2 bases from J, leaving 13 bases between. Germline V gives CDR1 SGHAT, CDR2 FQNNGV. Extracted RNA was reverse transcribed, and the resulting cDNA served as sequencing template. The assay was immunoSEQ multiplex PCR, and TCRdb's table has in-frame clones only and misses some. This table has approximately 210,000 clones, approximately 72% appearing once. Treatment defined: oral pan-JAK inhibitor, 5-10 mg twice daily. Individuals with alopecia areata gave both lesional scalp punch biopsies and peripheral blood for collection.

The sequence was obtained from a human donor with alopecia areata. Here the sequenced sample was CD4+ T cells sorted from blood, taken at approximately week 45, from a patient treated with tofacitinib. J is TRBJ1-4 and V is TRBV11-2, with a weak D call TRBD1 (5 bases). CDR3: CASRRPGRTNEKLFF. CDR3 bases: TGTGCCAGCAGGCGGCCGGGACGGACTAATGAAAAACTGTTTTTT.